This paragraph reports one T cell receptor (beta chain). Its antigen is undetermined. This sample is part of a study of vaccination effects on CD4 cells after COVID-19. Study information: Samples that were drawn after vaccination came a median of 72 days after the second dose. General study findings and limits: Late post-vaccination samples showed marked contraction of infection- and vaccine-induced clones. Recruitment yielded few convalescent patients, and the study had no early post-infection timepoints.

Sequenced by immunoSEQ multiplex PCR; TCRdb stores in-frame clones only, minus some. The table records some 31,000 clones, around 80% of them present only once. CD4+ T cells were isolated after around ten days of culture. PCR-confirmed SARS-CoV-2 infection occurred in the person between March and December 2020. Of the BNT162b2 and mRNA-1273 vaccines, participants received two doses of one or the other. Researchers swapped half the medium for IL-2 medium on both days 3 and 7. This CDR3 has 13 residues. Germline CDR1 reads GTSNPN; CDR2 reads SVGIG (reference sequence). Trimming pared 3 bases from V and 8 bases from J, leaving 14 bases between.

The sequenced sample was CD4+ T cells from PBMCs cultured without peptide, obtained after COVID-19 vaccination. This sequence joins TRBV30 and TRBJ2-1; D gene ambiguous. The sequence was collected from a human donor who had a prior SARS-CoV-2 infection. In DNA, the CDR3 is TGTGCCTGGAGACCATCCTTTTGGGATGAGCAGTTCTTC. It translates to CAWRPSFWDEQFF.